What follows describes a single TCR beta chain. Its antigen is unknown. The data derive from a study of a mutant IDH1 vaccine in newly diagnosed glioma. The wider study: Patients were given eight vaccinations, scheduled in weeks 1, 3, 5, 7, 11, 15, 19 and 23. Vaccination started 4-6 weeks after radiotherapy alone, or with temozolomide cycles. Patients previously underwent radiotherapy, temozolomide, or both, and most underwent both.

This table comes from immunoSEQ multiplex PCR, and its TCRdb copy is limited to in-frame clones, with some not included. The data hold roughly 51,000 clones, with 70% to 90% observed a single time. As to time point: week 5, during vaccination. Alongside topical imiquimod, each dose of vaccine comprised 300 ug of mutant IDH1 20-mer peptide. Donor diagnoses consisted of new WHO grade 3 or 4 IDH1-mutant, ATRX-lost astrocytomas. The sequenced sample was PBMCs, obtained from a glioma patient whose treatment included an IDH1 peptide vaccine. The receptor's source is a man aged 25 to 40 with glioma.

The CDR3: CAIKEGKGPLTEAFF. CDR3 DNA: TGTGCCATCAAGGAAGGTAAGGGGCCGCTCACTGAAGCTTTCTTT. The rearrangement links TRBV6-5 to TRBJ1-1; tentative D call: TRBD1 (5 bases). Trimming took off 10 bases at V and 4 bases at J, with 22 bases between the two ends. This CDR3 spans 15 amino acids. Germline V gene sequence: CDR1 MNHEY, CDR2 SVGAGI.